What follows describes a single T cell receptor beta chain. Its antigen is still unknown. TCRdb independently ran MiXCR on the reads; one entry per CDR3 protein. Counted here are roughly 600,000 distinct CDR3 sequences, 20% to 25% occurring once; the ten biggest clones make up less than 10%. This sample is drawn from a study of T cell repertoires in cytomegalovirus infection. Overall study: Public TCR beta signatures were indicative of both CMV infection and a matching HLA type. Findings of the study overall: Ex vivo, HLA-C-restricted CMV-specific TCR beta clonotypes prevailed over the rest of the response. Using cumulative public TCR beta family frequency, the authors identified those who carried CMV together with the relevant HLA.

CDR3 length equals 16 residues. Trimming pared 4 bases from V and 6 bases from J, leaving 23 bases between. The germline V gene has CDR1 DFQATT and CDR2 SNEGSKA (reference sequence). This chain links TRBV20-1 with TRBJ2-3; D assignment may be TRBD1 or TRBD2 (5 bases each). This receptor was obtained from a human donor in good health (CMV status not recorded). Some clones in this sample may be carry-over from other donors' samples. The sample was CD8+ T cells from PBMCs. The CDR3 sequence is CSANGAPTLHMDTQYF. The CDR3 bases are TGCAGTGCTAACGGGGCACCAACCCTCCACATGGATACGCAGTATTTT.